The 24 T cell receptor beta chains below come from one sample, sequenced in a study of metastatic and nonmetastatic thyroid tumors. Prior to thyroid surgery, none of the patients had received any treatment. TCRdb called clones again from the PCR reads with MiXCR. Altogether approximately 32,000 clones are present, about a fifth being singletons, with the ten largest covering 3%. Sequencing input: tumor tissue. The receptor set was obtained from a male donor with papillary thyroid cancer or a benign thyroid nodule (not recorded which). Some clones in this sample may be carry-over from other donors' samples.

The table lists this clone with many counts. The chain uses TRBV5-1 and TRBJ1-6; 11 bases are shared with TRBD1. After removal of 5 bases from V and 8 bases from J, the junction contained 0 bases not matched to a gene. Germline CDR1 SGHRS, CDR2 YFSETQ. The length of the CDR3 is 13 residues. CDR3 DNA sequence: TGCGCCAGCAGGGGACAGGGGGATTCACCCCTCCACTTT. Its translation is CASRGQGDSPLHF.

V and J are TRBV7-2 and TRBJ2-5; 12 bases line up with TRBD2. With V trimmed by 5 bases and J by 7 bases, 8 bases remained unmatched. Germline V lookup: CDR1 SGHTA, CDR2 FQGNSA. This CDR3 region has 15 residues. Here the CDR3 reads CASSVTSGGPGTQYF. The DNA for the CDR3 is TGTGCCAGCAGCGTCACTAGCGGGGGGCCCGGGACCCAGTACTTC. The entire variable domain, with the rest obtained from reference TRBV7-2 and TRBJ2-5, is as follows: GAGVSQSPSNKVTEKGKDVELRCDPISGHTALYWYRQSLGQGLEFLIYFQGNSAPDKSGLPSDRFSAERTGGSVSTLTIQRTQQEDSAVYLCASSVTSGGPGTQYFGPGTRLLVL.

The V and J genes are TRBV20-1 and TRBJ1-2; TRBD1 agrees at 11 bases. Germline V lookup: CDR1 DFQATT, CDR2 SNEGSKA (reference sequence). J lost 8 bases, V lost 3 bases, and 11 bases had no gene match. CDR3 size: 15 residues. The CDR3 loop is CSASDYGQGAGGYTF. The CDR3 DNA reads TGCAGTGCTAGCGACTACGGACAGGGGGCGGGAGGCTACACCTTC.

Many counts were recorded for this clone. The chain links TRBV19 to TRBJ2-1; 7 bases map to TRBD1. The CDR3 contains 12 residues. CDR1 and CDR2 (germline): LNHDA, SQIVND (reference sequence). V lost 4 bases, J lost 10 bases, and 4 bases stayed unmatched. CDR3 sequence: CASSSWDSEQFF. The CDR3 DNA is TGTGCCAGTAGTAGTTGGGACAGCGAGCAGTTCTTC.

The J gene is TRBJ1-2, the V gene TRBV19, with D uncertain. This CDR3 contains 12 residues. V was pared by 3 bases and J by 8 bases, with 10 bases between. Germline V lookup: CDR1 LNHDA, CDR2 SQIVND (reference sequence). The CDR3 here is CASSIYLSGYTF. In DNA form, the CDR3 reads TGTGCCAGTAGTATTTATTTGAGCGGCTACACCTTC.

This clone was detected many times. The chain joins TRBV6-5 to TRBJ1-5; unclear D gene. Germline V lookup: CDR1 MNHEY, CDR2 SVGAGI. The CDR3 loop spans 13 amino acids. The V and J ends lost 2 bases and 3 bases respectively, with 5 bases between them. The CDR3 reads CASSYTYNQPQHF. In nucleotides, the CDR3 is TGTGCCAGCAGTTACACATACAATCAGCCCCAGCATTTT.

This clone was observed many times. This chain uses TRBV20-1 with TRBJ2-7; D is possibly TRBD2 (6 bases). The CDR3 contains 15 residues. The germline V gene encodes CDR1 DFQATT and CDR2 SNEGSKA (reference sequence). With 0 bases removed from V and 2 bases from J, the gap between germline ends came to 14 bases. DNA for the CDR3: TGCAGTGCTAGAGATTTGGGGGTAGCGGCCTACGAGCAGTACTTC. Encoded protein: CSARDLGVAAYEQYF.

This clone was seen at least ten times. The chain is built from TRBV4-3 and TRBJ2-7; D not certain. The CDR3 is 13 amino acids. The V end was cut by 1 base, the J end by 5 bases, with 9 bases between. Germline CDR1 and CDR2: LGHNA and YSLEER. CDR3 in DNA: TGCGCCAGCAGCCAAGGGGATGCGAACGAGCAGTACTTC. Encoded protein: CASSQGDANEQYF.

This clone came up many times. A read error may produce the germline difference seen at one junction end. CDR3 amino acids: CASSPWDRDDTGELSF. CDR3 bases: TGTGCCAGCTCACCTTGGGACAGGGACGACACCGGGGAGCTGTCTTTT. The chain carries TRBV18 and TRBJ2-2; 9 nucleotides line up with TRBD1. This CDR3 region has 16 residues. Germline CDR1 is KGHSH and CDR2 is LQKENI.

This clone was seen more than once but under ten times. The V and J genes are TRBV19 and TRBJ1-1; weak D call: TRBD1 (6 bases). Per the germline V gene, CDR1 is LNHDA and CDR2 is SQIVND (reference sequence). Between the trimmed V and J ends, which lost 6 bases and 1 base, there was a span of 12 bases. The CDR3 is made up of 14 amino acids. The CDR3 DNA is TGTGCCAGTAGGCCAGGGGCCGCGAACACTGAAGCTTTCTTT. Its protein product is CASRPGAANTEAFF.

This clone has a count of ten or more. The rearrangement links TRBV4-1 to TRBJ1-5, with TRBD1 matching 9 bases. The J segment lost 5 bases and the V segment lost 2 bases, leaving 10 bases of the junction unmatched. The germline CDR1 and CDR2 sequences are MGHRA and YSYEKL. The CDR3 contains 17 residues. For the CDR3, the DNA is TGCGCCAGCAGCCAACGTACCCCGGGACAGGGCGATCAGCCCCAGCATTTT. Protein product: CASSQRTPGQGDQPQHF.

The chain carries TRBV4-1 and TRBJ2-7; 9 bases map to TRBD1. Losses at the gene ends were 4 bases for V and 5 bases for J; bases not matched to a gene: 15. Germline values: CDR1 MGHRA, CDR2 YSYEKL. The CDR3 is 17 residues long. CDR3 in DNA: TGCGCCAGCAGCCGCACGCAAATGAACAGGGGGCGCGACGAGCAGTACTTC. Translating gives CASSRTQMNRGRDEQYF.

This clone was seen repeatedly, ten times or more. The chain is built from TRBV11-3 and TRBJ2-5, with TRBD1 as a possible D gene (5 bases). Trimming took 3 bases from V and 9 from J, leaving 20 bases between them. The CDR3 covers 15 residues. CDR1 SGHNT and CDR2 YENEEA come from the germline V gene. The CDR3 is CASSFQGASPRPQYF. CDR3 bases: TGTGCCAGCAGCTTCCAAGGGGCTTCTCCAAGGCCCCAGTACTTC.

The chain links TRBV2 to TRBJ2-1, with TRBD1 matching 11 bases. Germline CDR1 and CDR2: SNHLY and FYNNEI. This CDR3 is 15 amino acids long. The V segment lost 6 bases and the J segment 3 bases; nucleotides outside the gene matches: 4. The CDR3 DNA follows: TGTGCCAGCAGGGGACAGGGGGACATCTACAATGAGCAGTTCTTC. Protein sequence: CASRGQGDIYNEQFF.

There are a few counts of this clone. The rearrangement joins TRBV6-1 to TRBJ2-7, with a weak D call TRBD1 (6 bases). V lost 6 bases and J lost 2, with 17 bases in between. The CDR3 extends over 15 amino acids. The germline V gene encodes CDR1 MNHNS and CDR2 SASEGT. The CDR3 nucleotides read TGTGCCAGCAGAATAGGACAGTTCGGCGCCTACGAGCAGTACTTC. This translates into CASRIGQFGAYEQYF.

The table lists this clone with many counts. The CDR3 bases are TGTGCCAGCAGCGTAGGAATAGCCGGGAGCCATGAGCAGTTCTTC. Translated, it gives CASSVGIAGSHEQFF. The chain is built from TRBV9 and TRBJ2-1, with D possibly being TRBD2 (6 bases). Germline V CDR1 and CDR2: SGDLS, YYNGEE. The CDR3 covers 15 residues. V shed 0 bases and J shed 8 bases, with 15 bases lying between them.

For the CDR3, the DNA is TGTGCCAGCAGTCTTATCTCTGGGGCCAACGTCCTGACTTTC. This translates into CASSLISGANVLTF. The rearrangement uses TRBV28 and TRBJ2-6; D is unclear. Germline lookup yields CDR1 MDHEN and CDR2 SYDVKM. CDR3 length equals 14 residues. Trimming took 5 bases from V and 0 from J, leaving 5 bases between them.

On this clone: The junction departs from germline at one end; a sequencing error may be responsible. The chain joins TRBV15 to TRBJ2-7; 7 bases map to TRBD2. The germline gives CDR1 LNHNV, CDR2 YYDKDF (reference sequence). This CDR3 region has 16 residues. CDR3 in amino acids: CATSRPRTIGRYEHYF. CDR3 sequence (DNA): TGTGCCACCAGCAGACCCCGGACTATCGGGAGGTACGAGCATTACTTC.

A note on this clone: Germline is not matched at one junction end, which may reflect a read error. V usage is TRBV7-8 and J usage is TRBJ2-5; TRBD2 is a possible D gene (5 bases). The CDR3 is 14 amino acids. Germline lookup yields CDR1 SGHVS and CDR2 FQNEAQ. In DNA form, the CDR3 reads TGTGCCAGCAGATTAGAGGCGACCGGGGAGACCAAGTACTTC. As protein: CASRLEATGETKYF.

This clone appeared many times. In DNA form, the CDR3 reads TGTGCCAGCAGTCGTTTTACACGGGATCAGCCCCAGCATTTT. It translates to CASSRFTRDQPQHF. The V gene is TRBV6-2 or TRBV6-3, the J gene TRBJ1-5; no clear D gene. The V and J ends lost 5 bases and 5 bases respectively, with 13 bases between them. The CDR3 consists of 14 residues. In germline, CDR1 is MNHEY, CDR2 SVGEGT.

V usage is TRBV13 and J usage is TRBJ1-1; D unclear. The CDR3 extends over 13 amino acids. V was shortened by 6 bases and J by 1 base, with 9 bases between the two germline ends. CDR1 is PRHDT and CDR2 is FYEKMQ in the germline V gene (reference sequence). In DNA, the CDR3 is TGTGCCAGCAGACGTTACAGGAACACTGAAGCTTTCTTT. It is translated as CASRRYRNTEAFF. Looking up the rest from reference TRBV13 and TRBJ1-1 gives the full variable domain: AAGVIQSPRHLIKEKRETATLKCYPIPRHDTVYWYQQGPGQDPQFLISFYEKMQSDKGSIPDRFSAQQFSDYHSELNMSSLELGDSALYFCASRRYRNTEAFFGQGTRLTVV.

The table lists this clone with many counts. This chain's CDR3 is CSASRQGGAEAFF. CDR3 in DNA: TGCAGTGCTTCTCGACAGGGAGGGGCTGAAGCTTTCTTT. V usage is TRBV20-1 and J usage is TRBJ1-1; 7 positions match TRBD1. The V gene end was trimmed by 5 bases and the J gene end by 6 bases; junction bases not matched to a gene: 9. Germline V CDR1 and CDR2: DFQATT, SNEGSKA (reference sequence). This CDR3 has 13 residues.

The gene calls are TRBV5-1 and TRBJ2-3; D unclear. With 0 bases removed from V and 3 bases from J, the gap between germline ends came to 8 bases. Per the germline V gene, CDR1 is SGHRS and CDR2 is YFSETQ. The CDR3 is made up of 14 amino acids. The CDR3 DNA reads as TGCGCCAGCAGCTTGGCCGTTTCTACAGATACGCAGTATTTT. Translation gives CASSLAVSTDTQYF.

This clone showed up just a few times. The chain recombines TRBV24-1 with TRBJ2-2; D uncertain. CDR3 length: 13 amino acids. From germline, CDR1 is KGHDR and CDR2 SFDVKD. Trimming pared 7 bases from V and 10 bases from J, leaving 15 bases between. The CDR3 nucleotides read TGTGCCACCAGCGGTAGGAGTAGGGCGGAGCTGTTTTTT. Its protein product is CATSGRSRAELFF.